The 15 T cell receptor beta chains listed next were all sequenced from one sample in a study of T cell responses to AZD1222 COVID-19 vaccine (TCRdb year 2021). The library was produced with the immunoSEQ multiplex PCR assay. Here the immuneACCESS table is served through TCRdb, limited to in-frame sequences with V and J called. Missing clones are a known gap in these copies; in checked studies unresolved V genes cover under half, and the rest lacks a known reason. In this sample the table shows about 97,000 clones, around 86% of which occur a single time. The leading ten clones occupy more than 4.5% of the sample. This specimen's time point label, per the study, means: baseline before first vaccination. Sequenced material: peripheral blood, taken on day 0 of AZD1222 vaccination. Every receptor here comes from an adult in good health.

CDR3 DNA: TGTGCCAGCAGCCAAGATTTGGGGTGGCCCGGGGAGCTGTTTTTT. Translated: CASSQDLGWPGELFF. This chain links TRBV3-1 (or the pseudogene TRBV3-2) with TRBJ2-2, with no clear D. CDR1 LGHDT and CDR2 YNNKEL come from the germline V gene (reference sequence). This CDR3 has 15 residues. The V end lost 0 bases, the J end lost 6 bases, and 11 bases lay between the germline ends.

CDR3 protein: CASSLGLAGNEQFF. DNA for the CDR3: TGTGCCAGCAGCTTGGGGCTAGCGGGCAATGAGCAGTTCTTC. The chain employs TRBV5-5 and TRBJ2-1, with 8 bases that match TRBD2. After removal of 0 bases from V and 6 bases from J, the junction contained 2 bases not matched to a gene. The CDR3 is 14 residues long. From germline, CDR1 is SGHKS and CDR2 YYEKEE (reference sequence).

The V call is TRBV5-4, the J call TRBJ2-5; no clear D. V lost 0 bases and J 2 bases, leaving 5 bases between the germline ends. There are 13 residues in the CDR3. Germline-derived CDR1 and CDR2 are SGHNT and YYREEE (reference sequence). CDR3 DNA sequence: TGTGCCAGCAGCTTGGGCCCACAAGAGACCCAGTACTTC. Translated: CASSLGPQETQYF.

This clone appeared a few times. The chain links TRBV2 to TRBJ1-6, with D unclear. Germline-derived CDR1 and CDR2 are SNHLY and FYNNEI. The CDR3 consists of 13 residues. V lost 0 bases to trimming and J lost 7 bases, with 4 bases between them. The CDR3, as DNA: TGTGCCAGCAGTGAAGCTTGGAATTCACCCCTCCACTTT. Its protein product is CASSEAWNSPLHF.

The chain recombines TRBV4-3 with TRBJ1-1; the D is unclear. The CDR3 extends over 13 amino acids. Looked up from germline, CDR1 is LGHNA and CDR2 is YSLEER. V lost 4 bases and J 5 bases, leaving 11 bases between the germline ends. As DNA, the CDR3 is TGCGCCAGCAGCCTACGTGCGGGGACTGAAGCTTTCTTT. Protein product: CASSLRAGTEAFF.

The rearrangement joins TRBV6-1 to TRBJ1-2, with D maybe TRBD1 (6 bases). Germline CDR1 MNHNS, CDR2 SASEGT. The CDR3 covers 14 residues. V was pared by 1 base and J by 7 bases, with 13 bases between. The CDR3 sequence: CASSEGGRGSGYTF. Written as DNA, the CDR3 is TGTGCCAGCAGTGAAGGCGGCAGGGGTTCTGGCTACACCTTC.

The gene calls are TRBV29-1 and TRBJ2-5; 9 bases align to TRBD2. This CDR3 is built from 13 residues. CDR1 and CDR2 from the germline V gene are SQVTM and ANQGSEA. The J segment lost 5 bases and the V segment lost 3 bases, leaving 4 bases of the junction unmatched. The chain's CDR3 is CSVDVAGVETQYF. The CDR3 DNA reads as TGCAGCGTTGACGTAGCGGGAGTCGAGACCCAGTACTTC.

This rearrangement joins TRBV15 to TRBJ1-5; D is possibly TRBD1 (5 bases). The CDR3 totals 13 residues. V shed 0 bases and J shed 11 bases, with 11 bases lying between them. CDR1 is LNHNV, CDR2 YYDKDF, per germline (reference sequence). The CDR3 DNA reads TGTGCCACCAGCAGAGATCAGGGTGTGGCCCAGCATTTT. This encodes CATSRDQGVAQHF.

This chain links TRBV6-5 with TRBJ2-7; no reliable D call. Germline assignment: CDR1 MNHEY and CDR2 SVGAGI. This CDR3 is built from 15 residues. Trimming removed 6 bases from V and 4 bases from J, with 19 bases in between. Here the CDR3 DNA reads TGTGCCAGCAGGCCCAATCGACTGGTAATTTACGAGCAGTACTTC. This gives the protein CASRPNRLVIYEQYF.

The V call is TRBV27, the J call TRBJ2-4, with D uncertain. The germline gives CDR1 MNHEY, CDR2 SMNVEV (reference sequence). The CDR3 is 12 amino acids. Trimming cost V 6 bases and J 6 bases, with 9 bases left between them. Here the CDR3 DNA reads TGTGCCAGCAGGTTAACAAGAAACATTCAGTACTTC. This sequence encodes CASRLTRNIQYF.

The rearrangement joins TRBV6-5 to TRBJ1-2; 7 positions match TRBD1. In germline, CDR1 is MNHEY, CDR2 SVGAGI. V shed 4 bases, J shed 6 bases, and the junction held 14 bases outside the gene matches. This CDR3 has 16 residues. The DNA for the CDR3 is TGTGCCAGCAGTTCCCCCCGACAGGGCAGAAAAGATGGCTACACCTTC. Protein sequence: CASSSPRQGRKDGYTF.

The gene calls are TRBV4-1 and TRBJ2-7; a weak D match, TRBD2 (5 bases). This CDR3 is built from 16 residues. Per the germline V gene, CDR1 is MGHRA and CDR2 is YSYEKL. The germline V and J ends were trimmed by 0 bases and 1 base, with 13 bases remaining between them. The CDR3 DNA reads as TGCGCCAGCAGCCAAGAATCGGGGATACGGTCCTACGAGCAGTACTTC. Translating it yields CASSQESGIRSYEQYF.

The chain uses TRBV9 and TRBJ1-6; possibly TRBD1 for D (6 bases). V was clipped by 1 base and J by 5 bases, with 10 bases between them. Germline CDR1 reads SGDLS; CDR2 reads YYNGEE. The CDR3 runs 15 residues. CDR3 in amino acids: CASSVTRGNNSPLHF. CDR3 nucleotide sequence: TGTGCCAGCAGCGTAACCAGGGGTAATAATTCACCCCTCCACTTT.

This chain joins TRBV6-5 and TRBJ1-4; 7 bases align to TRBD1. From germline, CDR1 is MNHEY and CDR2 SVGAGI. The J segment lost 3 bases and the V segment lost 5 bases, leaving 6 bases of the junction unmatched. The CDR3 has 15 amino acids. The CDR3: CASSLSRGPNEKLFF. The CDR3 nucleotides read TGTGCCAGCAGTCTCTCAAGGGGGCCTAATGAAAAACTGTTTTTT.

This chain joins TRBV19 and TRBJ2-3, with 14 bases matching TRBD2. The J segment lost 4 bases and the V segment lost 5 bases, leaving 11 bases of the junction unmatched. Germline CDR1 is LNHDA and CDR2 is SQIVND (reference sequence). This CDR3 has 18 residues. CDR3 residues: CASSPGTSGSLGADTQYF. Written as DNA, the CDR3 is TGTGCCAGTAGTCCCGGGACTAGCGGGAGTTTGGGTGCAGATACGCAGTATTTT.